Shown below are 23 T cell receptor beta chains from a single sample sequenced in a study of read filtering for tumor transcriptome and immune sequencing. From 300 to 450 ng of RNA, a library with molecular barcoded alpha/delta and beta/gamma adaptors was made. A single record per CDR3 protein comes from TCRdb applying MiXCR to the reads. The sample contains 39,000 or so distinct CDR3 sequences, around 15% of which appear only once. Material: a population of CD138-negative cells sorted from bone marrow. The receptors were sampled from a donor at least 40 years old with multiple myeloma.

As regards this clonotype: A much larger clone differs by one base, so this may be a read error. The CDR3 carries no conserved terminal phenylalanine or tryptophan, so it likely arises from a read error. The J gene is TRBJ2-3, the V gene TRBV27; possible D gene TRBD2, 6 bases. Germline V gene data show CDR1 as MNHEY and CDR2 as SMNVEV (reference sequence). V lost 4 bases and J lost 0, with 14 bases in between. The CDR3 contains 16 residues. CDR3 DNA: TGTGCCAGCAGTTCATTTGCGGGGTATAGCACAGATACGCAGTATTTA. This gives the protein CASSSFAGYSTDTQYL.

The chain uses TRBV12-5 and TRBJ2-2; TRBD1 is a possible D gene (5 bases). V was cut by 7 bases and J by 4 bases, with 19 bases left in between. This CDR3 comprises 16 residues. Germline CDR1 and CDR2: LGHNT and FRNRAP. The CDR3 sequence is CASVTTERKRTGELFF. CDR3 nucleotide sequence: TGTGCTAGTGTCACGACAGAACGAAAACGCACCGGGGAGCTGTTTTTT.

In this sample, this clonotype turned up many times. The chain employs TRBV19 and TRBJ2-3; no clear D gene. V gave up 6 bases and J gave up 0 bases, with 10 bases separating them. Germline V gene data show CDR1 as LNHDA and CDR2 as SQIVND (reference sequence). The CDR3 has 14 residues. This CDR3 reads CASRTEISTDTQYF. The CDR3 DNA reads as TGTGCCAGTAGAACCGAGATTAGCACAGATACGCAGTATTTT.

In this sample, this clonotype turned up many times. The chain recombines TRBV20-1 with TRBJ2-5, with 7 bases aligning to TRBD1. V lost 0 bases to trimming and J lost 5 bases; unmatched junction nucleotides: 9. The CDR3 spans 15 residues. CDR1 is DFQATT and CDR2 is SNEGSKA in the germline V gene (reference sequence). This CDR3 is CSARDRTGLGETQYF. The CDR3 DNA reads TGCAGTGCTAGAGATCGGACAGGACTGGGGGAGACCCAGTACTTC.

This clonotype was recorded at least ten times. J is TRBJ2-1 and V is TRBV30, with TRBD2 matching 13 bases. The CDR3 has 15 residues. From germline, CDR1 is GTSNPN and CDR2 SVGIG (reference sequence). V shed 0 bases, J shed 9 bases, and the junction held 5 bases outside the gene matches. The CDR3 DNA reads TGTGCCTGGAGTGTCAGGACTAGCGGGAGCCGTGAGCAGTTCTTC. The encoded protein is CAWSVRTSGSREQFF.

This clonotype was observed a few times. A much larger clone differs from this one at a single base, so this may be a read error. In this CDR3 the conserved last residue, phenylalanine or tryptophan, is missing, so a read error is likely. The rearrangement joins TRBV20-1 to TRBJ2-7; 8 bases are shared with TRBD1. With 4 bases clipped from V and 2 bases from J, the junction kept 4 bases outside the gene matches. Germline CDR1 reads DFQATT; CDR2 reads SNEGSKA (reference sequence). CDR3 length: 13 residues. CDR3 sequence (DNA): TGCAGTGCTACAGGACAGGGTACCTACGAGCAGTACCTC. Residues: CSATGQGTYEQYL.

The chain joins TRBV20-1 to TRBJ2-1; TRBD2 matches at 8 bases. The CDR3 is made up of 15 amino acids. Germline V gene data show CDR1 as DFQATT and CDR2 as SNEGSKA (reference sequence). The ends lost 0 bases at V and 9 bases at J; junction bases unmatched: 10. CDR3 sequence reads: CSARERNSGTGEQFF. CDR3 sequence (DNA): TGCAGTGCTAGAGAGCGGAATAGCGGGACGGGTGAGCAGTTCTTC.

The V gene is TRBV20-1, the J gene TRBJ2-6, with D tentatively TRBD2 (7 bases). The V gene's germline CDR1 is DFQATT and CDR2 SNEGSKA (reference sequence). The CDR3 covers 16 residues. V was pared by 7 bases and J by 2 bases, with 18 bases between. DNA of the CDR3: TGCAGTGGACTAGCTACGGGGGCGCCTGGGGCCAACGTCCTGACTTTC. Translation gives CSGLATGAPGANVLTF.

This clonotype was recorded many times. V gene TRBV21-1 combines with J gene TRBJ2-7; the listed D gene, TRBD1, was not tested against the DNA. TRBV21-1 is flagged as a pseudogene. This CDR3 contains 12 residues. CDR3 in amino acids: CASSIPGREQYF. CDR3 DNA: TGTGCCAGCAGCATCCCGGGACGCGAGCAGTACTTC.

Concerning this clonotype itself: A single base separates this from a much larger clone, so it may be a read error. The V gene is TRBV19, the J gene TRBJ2-5, with TRBD2 as a possible D gene (5 bases). V was pared by 6 bases and J by 6 bases, with 14 bases between. The CDR3 is 13 residues long. From germline, CDR1 is LNHDA and CDR2 SQIVND (reference sequence). CDR3 DNA: TGTGCCAGTAGCGACGACGGGAAGCAGACCCAGTACTTC. This encodes CASSDDGKQTQYF.

This clonotype has ten or more counts. This chain links TRBV7-2 with TRBJ2-1; 7 nucleotides agree with TRBD2. With V trimmed by 1 base and J by 8 bases, 11 bases remained unmatched. Germline values: CDR1 SGHTA, CDR2 FQGNSA. The CDR3 extends over 16 amino acids. The DNA of the CDR3 is TGTGCCAGCAGCTTAGTGGCTAGCGGCTCGCTTCATGAGCAGTTCTTC. Its protein is CASSLVASGSLHEQFF.

The rearrangement joins TRBV20-1 to TRBJ2-7; TRBD1 matches at 12 bases. CDR1 DFQATT and CDR2 SNEGSKA come from the germline V gene (reference sequence). The CDR3 totals 15 residues. V lost 6 bases and J lost 5; bases outside the gene matches: 11. The CDR3 DNA follows: TGCAGTGCGGTCGGGACAGGGGGCCTTGGAGACGAGCAGTACTTC. This encodes CSAVGTGGLGDEQYF.

This clonotype was picked up a small number of times. CDR3 region: CASSLRTGSSGANVLTF. The CDR3 DNA is TGTGCCAGCAGTTTAAGAACAGGGAGCTCTGGGGCCAACGTCCTGACTTTC. The chain joins TRBV28 to TRBJ2-6; a weak D match, TRBD1 (6 bases). V was clipped by 2 bases and J by 0 bases, with 11 bases between them. There are 17 residues in the CDR3. The V gene's germline CDR1 is MDHEN and CDR2 SYDVKM.

This clonotype was counted at least ten times. V and J are TRBV7-3 and TRBJ2-1, with D hard to call. This CDR3 region has 13 residues. CDR1 is SGHTA, CDR2 FQGTGA, per germline. Trimming left V 5 bases short and J 5 bases short, with 10 bases between. CDR3 bases: TGTGCCAGCAGCCCATACTTGAACAATGAGCAGTTCTTC. Protein sequence: CASSPYLNNEQFF.

This clonotype was recorded at least ten times. This chain uses TRBV10-3 with TRBJ1-5, with no clear D. Trimming pared 4 bases from V and 4 bases from J, leaving 8 bases between. The germline V gene has CDR1 ENHRY and CDR2 SYGVKD. The CDR3 length is 13 residues. DNA for the CDR3: TGTGCCATCAGTGGACCGGGGAATCAGCCCCAGCATTTT. Translation: CAISGPGNQPQHF.

This clonotype was counted many times. The V gene is TRBV14, the J gene TRBJ2-5; no reliable D call. Deletions cut 4 bases from V and 5 bases from J, with 14 bases between. The germline V gene has CDR1 SGHDN and CDR2 FVKESK. The CDR3 covers 14 residues. This chain's CDR3 is CASSPGWPVETQYF. The CDR3 DNA reads as TGTGCCAGCAGCCCCGGCTGGCCGGTTGAGACCCAGTACTTC.

This chain uses TRBV5-1 with TRBJ2-2; 8 bases line up with TRBD1. Unmatched junction bases numbered 12, after V lost 3 bases and J lost 5 bases. The CDR3 is 17 amino acids. Germline V CDR1 and CDR2: SGHRS, YFSETQ. The CDR3 DNA reads TGCGCCAGCAGCTCCAAGCTCAGGGGGCGAGGTACCGGGGAGCTGTTTTTT. It yields the protein CASSSKLRGRGTGELFF.

The chain combines TRBV27 with TRBJ1-3; the D gene is possibly TRBD1 (6 bases). Germline values: CDR1 MNHEY, CDR2 SMNVEV (reference sequence). V shed 0 bases and J shed 10 bases, with 16 bases lying between them. The CDR3 spans 15 residues. CDR3 loop: CASSLSGTGYNTIYF. The DNA for the CDR3 is TGTGCCAGCAGTTTATCGGGAACAGGGTATAATACCATATATTTT.

The sample holds many counts of this clonotype. The genes are TRBV20-1 and TRBJ2-4; D may be TRBD1 (5 bases). Trimming removed 7 bases from V and 0 bases from J, with 13 bases in between. The length of the CDR3 is 14 residues. Looked up from germline, CDR1 is DFQATT and CDR2 is SNEGSKA (reference sequence). Written as DNA, the CDR3 is TGCAGTGTCAGGGCACCACTAGCCAAAAACATTCAGTACTTC. The encoded protein is CSVRAPLAKNIQYF.

This clonotype was seen ten or more times. The chain joins TRBV7-9 to TRBJ2-7; D uncertain. Germline V CDR1 and CDR2: SEHNR, FQNEAQ (reference sequence). The CDR3 is made up of 16 amino acids. Trimming pared 4 bases from V and 0 bases from J, leaving 16 bases between. The CDR3 DNA reads TGTGCCAGCAGCTCCACCTCACGGTCCAGCTCCTACGAGCAGTACTTC. This encodes CASSSTSRSSSYEQYF. Full variable domain (outside the CDR3, taken from reference TRBV7-9 and TRBJ2-7): DTGVSQNPRHKITKRGQNVTFRCDPISEHNRLYWYRQTLGQGPEFLTYFQNEAQLEKSRLLSDRFSAERPKGSFSTLEIQRTEQGDSAMYLCASSSTSRSSSYEQYFGPGTRLTVT.

There are many counts of this clonotype. V and J are TRBV2 and TRBJ1-1; tentatively, D is TRBD1 (5 bases). This CDR3 region has 16 residues. Germline CDR1 SNHLY, CDR2 FYNNEI. V was pared by 7 bases and J by 3 bases, with 21 bases between. CDR3 sequence (DNA): TGTGCCAGCAAAAACCCCAGGGCCGGGAGGGACACTGAAGCTTTCTTT. Translation: CASKNPRAGRDTEAFF.

This clonotype came up a few times. This sequence joins TRBV6-1 and TRBJ1-1; D not certain. V lost 5 bases, J lost 7 bases, and 17 bases lay in between. CDR3 length equals 14 residues. The germline V gene encodes CDR1 MNHNS and CDR2 SASEGT. CDR3 DNA: TGTGCCAGCAGTCCTTTAGAGGAGGTAAATGAAGCTTTCTTT. This encodes CASSPLEEVNEAFF.

The V and J genes are TRBV29-1 and TRBJ1-4; 8 bases fit TRBD1. Germline CDR1 and CDR2: SQVTM and ANQGSEA. V was pared by 7 bases and J by 7 bases, with 5 bases of the junction left unmatched. The CDR3 consists of 12 residues. DNA for the CDR3: TGCAGCGCCCGGACAGGGATTGAAAAACTGTTTTTT. This sequence encodes CSARTGIEKLFF. Together with reference TRBV29-1 and TRBJ1-4, the CDR3 gives the full variable domain: SAVISQKPSRDICQRGTSLTIQCQVDSQVTMMFWYRQQPGQSLTLIATANQGSEATYESGFVIDKFPISRPNLTFSTLTVSNMSPEDSSIYLCSARTGIEKLFFGSGTQLSVL.